This is a list of T cell receptor beta chains from one sample in a study of T-cell reconstitution after alpha-beta-depleted transplantation in children. TCRdb redid the calling of the PCR reads with MiXCR, one entry per CDR3 protein. The data hold about 980,000 distinct CDR3 sequences, with about 29% observed a single time. Sequenced material: PBMCs, mostly from graft donor cells, taken 360 days after TCRalphabeta/CD19-depleted stem cell transplant. These receptors all come from a boy under two years old who had a stem cell transplant for SCID, so the T cells may come from the graft donor. CDR3s include the opening cysteine and the closing phenylalanine or tryptophan. Each record gives: J gene, clone size, D gene, V gene, CDR3 DNA, CDR3 protein. The D gene is left open where the match is weak. Clone sizes are given selectively: once, few, many, or a class where the clone is expanded.

>TRBJ2-5|.|.|TRBV5-1
TGCGCCAGCAGCTTGTCGGACCCCGGGAAGACCCAGTACTTC
CASSLSDPGKTQYF
>TRBJ2-2|.|TRBD2|TRBV7-2
TGTGCCAGCAGCTTAGATAACCTAGCGGGGAATACCGGGGAGCTGTTTTTT
CASSLDNLAGNTGELFF
>TRBJ1-2|.|TRBD1|TRBV12-3/TRBV12-4
TGTGCCAGCAGTTTAGTGGCAGGGGGCGCGAGGGGCTACACCTTC
CASSLVAGGARGYTF
>TRBJ1-1|few|.|TRBV5-6
TGTGCCAGCAGCTCAAAAGGGGATAGCACTGAAGCTTTCTTT
CASSSKGDSTEAFF
>TRBJ1-2|few|.|TRBV20-1
TGCAGTGCCCAAAGTTGGTACTATGGCTACACCTTC
CSAQSWYYGYTF
>TRBJ2-3|few|TRBD2|TRBV7-9
TGTGCCAGCAGCACCCGACTAGCGGGGGAACTCACAGATACGCAGTATTTT
CASSTRLAGELTDTQYF
>TRBJ2-7|many|.|TRBV10-3
TGTGCCATCAGTCGGGGACAAGGCGAGGGCTACGAGCAGTACTTC
CAISRGQGEGYEQYF
>TRBJ2-1|.|.|TRBV5-1
TGCGCCAGCAGCTTGGGACGTGGACCATTGGACAATGAGCAGTTCTTC
CASSLGRGPLDNEQFF
>TRBJ2-1|many|.|TRBV28
TGTGCCAGCAGTACGGATCCCCCGGGACCCCCCGGAGATGAGCAGTTCTTC
CASSTDPPGPPGDEQFF
>TRBJ2-6|.|TRBD1|TRBV12-3/TRBV12-4
TGTGCCAGCAGCCGGACAGGGAATCCGGCTGGGGCCAACGTCCTGACTTTC
CASSRTGNPAGANVLTF
>TRBJ2-7|.|.|TRBV5-1
TGCGCCAGCAGCTTGGCCGCCAACTACGAGCAGTACTTC
CASSLAANYEQYF
>TRBJ2-1|.|.|TRBV29-1
TGCAGCGTTGAAGTTAGCGTTAATATGTACAATGAGCAGTTCTTC
CSVEVSVNMYNEQFF
>TRBJ2-3|few|.|TRBV20-1
TGCAGTGCTAGAGATTGGTCTAGCGTGGGCCCAGATACGCAGTATTTT
CSARDWSSVGPDTQYF
>TRBJ2-2|.|TRBD2|TRBV27
TGTGCCAGCAGTTTAATCCGGACTAGCGGGGGTCCCGGGGAGCTGTTTTTT
CASSLIRTSGGPGELFF
>TRBJ2-7|few|.|TRBV20-1
TGCAGTGCTATCTTGCTCGGCTATGGCGAGCAGTACTTC
CSAILLGYGEQYF
>TRBJ2-3|few|.|TRBV7-2
TGTGCCAGCAGCTTAAGGGGGGTTAGCACAGATACGCAGTATTTT
CASSLRGVSTDTQYF
>TRBJ2-1|.|TRBD2|TRBV24-1
TGTGCCACCAGTGGAGCGGGAGCGGGGGGAAATGAGCAGTTCTTC
CATSGAGAGGNEQFF
>TRBJ2-1|.|.|TRBV29-1
TGCAGGCGGGGCCGAAGCTCCTACAATGAGCAGTTCTTC
CRRGRSSYNEQFF
>TRBJ2-7|.|TRBD1|TRBV27
TGTGCCAGCAGTTTAGGTTGGCAGGGGGCATCCTACGAGCAGTACTTC
CASSLGWQGASYEQYF
>TRBJ1-1|.|.|TRBV6-4
TGTGCCAGCAGCACCAAAACAGGCACTGAAGCTTTCTTT
CASSTKTGTEAFF
>TRBJ1-1|few|.|TRBV7-2
TGTGCCAGCAGCTTCCTTCGGATGAACACTGAAGCTTTCTTT
CASSFLRMNTEAFF
>TRBJ2-1|many|.|TRBV12-3/TRBV12-4
TGTGCCAGCCGACCCCCAGGAAGGATTACCTACAATGAGCAGTTCTTC
CASRPPGRITYNEQFF